A single sample is the source of the 21 T cell receptor beta chains below, sequenced in a study of T-cell reconstitution after alpha-beta-depleted transplantation in children. Unique molecular identifiers featured in how the TCRbeta library was prepared. TCRdb re-called the PCR reads with MiXCR, one entry per CDR3 protein. The profile shows approximately 510,000 distinct CDR3 sequences, 15% to 20% of them singletons. The sequencing used PBMCs from the stem cell graft donor, collected from the stem cell graft. These receptors were taken from a human donor who donated a stem cell graft to a child with acute lymphoblastic leukemia.

The chain has TRBV6-1 and TRBJ2-3, with D perhaps matching TRBD2 (5 bases). Trimming removed 2 bases at V and 3 bases at J, with 12 bases between. Germline V lookup: CDR1 MNHNS, CDR2 SASEGT. The CDR3 is made up of 15 amino acids. CDR3 amino acids: CASSELAVGTDTQYF. As DNA, the CDR3 is TGTGCCAGCAGTGAACTAGCCGTCGGAACAGATACGCAGTATTTT.

The chain is built from TRBV12-3 or TRBV12-4 and TRBJ2-5; D is perhaps TRBD1 or TRBD2 (5 bases each). Trimming left V 9 bases short and J 5 bases short, with 19 bases between. CDR3 length: 14 residues. CDR3 DNA: TGTGCCAGGACTTCATGGGGGTCCGGTGAGACCCAGTACTTC. Translation gives CARTSWGSGETQYF.

This clonotype has a handful of counts. The chain carries TRBV6-1 and TRBJ2-1, with D unresolved. This CDR3 has 14 amino acids. Trimming took off 1 base at V and 0 bases at J, with 4 bases between the two ends. Germline V gene lookup returns CDR1 MNHNS and CDR2 SASEGT. DNA of the CDR3: TGTGCCAGCAGTGAAGTGAGCTCCTACAATGAGCAGTTCTTC. Amino acids: CASSEVSSYNEQFF.

This clonotype was counted ten times or more. V gene TRBV7-6 combines with J gene TRBJ2-7, with D unresolved. The CDR3 runs 13 residues. Per germline, CDR1 SGHVS and CDR2 FNYEAQ. Trimming removed 4 bases from V and 3 bases from J, with 10 bases in between. In DNA, the CDR3 is TGTGCCAGCAGCTACGCCTCGGGCTACGAGCAGTACTTC. This codes for CASSYASGYEQYF.

The chain uses TRBV5-6 and TRBJ1-2; weak D call: TRBD1 (5 bases). V was shortened by 9 bases and J by 2 bases, with 11 bases between the two germline ends. Germline assignment: CDR1 SGHDT and CDR2 YYEEEE. This CDR3 is 12 amino acids long. CDR3 loop: CATTAGNYGYTF. The CDR3 DNA reads as TGTGCCACCACGGCAGGGAACTATGGCTACACCTTC. The variable domain in full, with the rest retrieved from reference TRBV5-6 and TRBJ1-2, is DAGVTQSPTHLIKTRGQQVTLRCSPKSGHDTVSWYQQALGQGPQFIFQYYEEEERQRGNFPDRFSGHQFPNYSSELNVNALLLGDSALYLCATTAGNYGYTFGSGTRLTVV.

Only a few counts were recorded for this clonotype. This sequence joins TRBV6-5 and TRBJ1-5, with D unclear. V shed 1 base and J shed 0 bases, with 10 bases lying between them. The CDR3 is 16 residues long. The germline V gene encodes CDR1 MNHEY and CDR2 SVGAGI. The CDR3 protein is CASSYWAGNSNQPQHF. The CDR3 nucleotides read TGTGCCAGCAGTTACTGGGCGGGGAATAGCAATCAGCCCCAGCATTTT.

This clonotype turned up a few times. The chain couples TRBV19 to TRBJ2-7, with 9 bases identical to TRBD2. V shed 6 bases and J 0 bases; nucleotides not matched to a gene: 6. The CDR3 runs to 15 residues. Germline CDR1 is LNHDA and CDR2 is SQIVND (reference sequence). For the CDR3, the DNA is TGTGCCAGTAGGGCGGCTAGCGGGATCTCCTACGAGCAGTACTTC. Protein: CASRAASGISYEQYF. The full variable domain, its missing parts supplied by reference TRBV19 and TRBJ2-7, is DGGITQSPKYLFRKEGQNVTLSCEQNLNHDAMYWYRQDPGQGLRLIYYSQIVNDFQKGDIAEGYSVSREKKESFPLTVTSAQKNPTAFYLCASRAASGISYEQYFGPGTRLTVT.

This clonotype showed up just a few times. This chain links TRBV27 with TRBJ2-3; no clear D gene. The germline V gene has CDR1 MNHEY and CDR2 SMNVEV (reference sequence). CDR3 length equals 16 residues. V was trimmed by 2 bases and J by 1 base, leaving 13 bases between them. The CDR3: CASSLAVGRGTDTQYF. The CDR3 DNA sequence: TGTGCCAGCAGTTTAGCCGTAGGCCGGGGCACAGATACGCAGTATTTT.

This clonotype appeared a few times. V gene TRBV20-1 combines with J gene TRBJ2-5; possible D gene TRBD2, 6 bases. This CDR3 spans 12 amino acids. V shed 2 bases and J shed 11 bases, with 15 bases lying between them. Germline loops: CDR1 DFQATT, CDR2 SNEGSKA (reference sequence). DNA of the CDR3: TGCAGTGCTAGACTAGCGTGGGGTTCACAGTACTTC. As protein: CSARLAWGSQYF.

The table lists this clonotype with a few counts. The CDR3, as DNA: TGTGCCAGCAGCCCACCCTCCGTCTACGAGCAGTACTTC. Amino acids: CASSPPSVYEQYF. This chain links TRBV7-9 with TRBJ2-7; D not certain. Germline CDR1 SEHNR, CDR2 FQNEAQ (reference sequence). The CDR3 consists of 13 residues. Trimming removed 5 bases from V and 3 bases from J, with 11 bases in between.

Only a few counts were recorded for this clonotype. CDR3 in amino acids: CASSTTSGRMETQYF. CDR3 DNA: TGCGCCAGCAGCACGACAAGCGGGAGGATGGAGACCCAGTACTTC. The chain carries TRBV5-1 and TRBJ2-5; 9 bases are shared with TRBD2. The germline gives CDR1 SGHRS, CDR2 YFSETQ. The CDR3 has 15 amino acids. After removal of 4 bases from V and 5 bases from J, the junction contained 9 bases not matched to a gene.

The chain has TRBV27 and TRBJ2-7; D possibly corresponds to TRBD2 (6 bases). The germline gives CDR1 MNHEY, CDR2 SMNVEV (reference sequence). Trimming left V 1 base short and J 6 bases short, with 13 bases between. The CDR3 runs to 14 residues. DNA for the CDR3: TGTGCCAGCAGTTTATTTTGGCGGGGCGGCGAGCAGTACTTC. Protein sequence: CASSLFWRGGEQYF.

The V call is TRBV9, the J call TRBJ2-2; D is unclear. The V gene lost 0 bases and the J gene lost 5 bases, with 5 bases spanning the gap. The CDR3 covers 13 residues. The germline gives CDR1 SGDLS, CDR2 YYNGEE. The CDR3 DNA reads as TGTGCCAGCAGCGTAGCCGGGACCGGGGAGCTGTTTTTT. Protein sequence: CASSVAGTGELFF.

The chain joins TRBV20-1 to TRBJ1-2, with 8 bases lining up with TRBD1. CDR1 is DFQATT and CDR2 is SNEGSKA in the germline V gene (reference sequence). This CDR3 comprises 17 residues. The J segment lost 5 bases and the V segment lost 0 bases, leaving 14 bases of the junction unmatched. CDR3 residues: CSARDRTRQGLRYGYTF. The CDR3 DNA reads TGCAGTGCTAGAGACAGAACCCGACAGGGGCTACGGTATGGCTACACCTTC.

This clonotype was counted a few times. This chain uses TRBV21-1 with TRBJ2-5; TRBD1 is the table's D call, not checked against the DNA. TRBV21-1 is shown as a pseudogene. The CDR3 sequence is 12 residues long. CDR3 coding DNA: TGTGCCAGCAGCGCGGGCGAGGAGACCCAGTACTTC. The encoded protein is CASSAGEETQYF.

This chain connects TRBV4-2 to TRBJ2-7, with D perhaps matching TRBD1 (6 bases). The CDR3 spans 15 residues. The germline gives CDR1 LGHNA, CDR2 YNFKEQ. Trimming removed 3 bases at V and 4 bases at J, with 16 bases between. CDR3 bases: TGTGCCAGCAGCCACGAAGTGTGGGGGCGGTACGAGCAGTACTTC. This translates into CASSHEVWGRYEQYF.

This chain uses TRBV30 with TRBJ2-2; D is unresolved. The CDR3 totals 13 residues. Trimming shortened V by 0 bases and J by 6 bases, and 8 bases separated the two germline ends. CDR1 and CDR2 from the germline V gene are GTSNPN and SVGIG (reference sequence). CDR3 region: CAWSVYSAGELFF. In DNA, the CDR3 is TGTGCCTGGAGTGTATATTCTGCCGGGGAGCTGTTTTTT.

The chain uses TRBV9 and TRBJ1-4, with D unclear. Between the trimmed V and J ends, which lost 7 bases and 8 bases, there was a span of 12 bases. This CDR3 is built from 12 residues. Germline loops: CDR1 SGDLS, CDR2 YYNGEE. In nucleotides, the CDR3 is TGTGCCAGCGGGGATGACTGGGAAAAACTGTTTTTT. It translates to CASGDDWEKLFF.

The genes are TRBV20-1 and TRBJ2-7; unclear D gene. Germline values: CDR1 DFQATT, CDR2 SNEGSKA (reference sequence). This CDR3 has 12 residues. V dropped 0 bases and J dropped 1 base, with 4 bases sitting between them. The DNA of the CDR3 is TGCAGTGCTAGAGATACGTCCTACGAGCAGTACTTC. This gives the protein CSARDTSYEQYF.

V usage is TRBV5-1 and J usage is TRBJ2-1, with 11 nucleotides matching TRBD2. Trimming cost V 4 bases and J 2 bases; bases outside gene matches: 5. Per the germline V gene, CDR1 is SGHRS and CDR2 is YFSETQ. This CDR3 is built from 16 residues. The CDR3 nucleotides read TGCGCCAGCAGCCTGACTAGCGGGAAGACCTACAATGAGCAGTTCTTC. Encoded protein: CASSLTSGKTYNEQFF.

The rearrangement uses TRBV5-6 and TRBJ2-7, with D unresolved. Germline loops: CDR1 SGHDT, CDR2 YYEEEE. V lost 2 bases, J lost 2 bases, and 14 bases lay in between. CDR3 length equals 15 residues. The CDR3 DNA sequence: TGTGCCAGCAGCTTCTTCAGTACAGCTACCTACGAGCAGTACTTC. This codes for CASSFFSTATYEQYF.